These T cell receptor beta chains were read from a single sample in a study of CD8+CD57+ T cells in acquired aplastic anemia. Using its own MiXCR run on the reads, TCRdb lists one record per CDR3 protein. The table shows under 200,000 distinct CDR3 sequences, with about 64% occurring only once. Sample: sorted CD4+, CD8+, or CD8+CD57+ T cells (not recorded which) from PBMCs. The source of these receptors is a human donor with aplastic anemia. Both conserved end residues are part of each CDR3.

V | CDR3
TRBV19 | CASSISGTANTEAFF
TRBV6-1 | CASSGLGPFNLKPQHF
TRBV19 | CASGKRQGTTSGNTIYF
TRBV25-1 | CASGRQGYEQYF
TRBV7-9 | CASRRTGVQETQYF
TRBV7-3 | CASSLSGPYNEQFF
TRBV5-1 | CASSLVAAGSTGELFF
TRBV5-4 | CAMTSGGQYVQYF
TRBV19 | CASGQGNYSPLHF
TRBV12-3/TRBV12-4 | CASSMAAEAFF
TRBV20-1 | CSARLLQGGDYETQYF
TRBV7-8 | CASSRDLAGGYEQYF
TRBV7-2 | CASSDHRDGRTYEQYF
TRBV7-3 | CASSLEGTDATQYF
TRBV12-3/TRBV12-4 | CASRTDPRHEQYF
TRBV10-1 | CASSATPGKLGNQPQHF
TRBV4-3 | CASSQDGRGSQETQYF
TRBV7-2 | CASGQTYEQYF
TRBV9 | CASSGESYNEQFF
TRBV7-9 | CASSWGHQRGSTDTQYF
TRBV10-2 | CASSGVGESQPQHF
TRBV5-1 | CASSLGDEAFF
TRBV19 | CASETGTSDTDTQYF
TRBV7-8 | CASSAQSTGGQGYGYTF
TRBV25-1 | CASLPYGEWTEAFF
TRBV6-1 | CASRASDHTDTQYF
TRBV7-2 | CASSLPASGGSWVRDTQYF
TRBV20-1 | CSASPGTGAGGGYTF
TRBV7-9 | CASSLGHSNQPQHF
TRBV15 | CATSRDLALDTQYF